Shown below are 13 T cell receptor beta chains from a single sample sequenced in a study of blood T cell repertoires in COVID-19. Some clones are missing from TCRdb's copy, which holds only in-frame ones; the method was immunoSEQ multiplex PCR. The repertoire holds some 140,000 clones, with less than 90% as singletons. Input material: PBMCs or T cells enriched from blood (not recorded which). Source of these receptors: a man aged 35 to 55 with acute COVID-19.

The chain employs TRBV11-2 and TRBJ1-4; D is unresolved. Germline CDR1 and CDR2: SGHAT and FQNNGV. Trimming removed 1 base from V and 7 bases from J, with 10 bases in between. CDR3 length: 14 residues. The CDR3 DNA follows: TGTGCCAGCAGCTTAGGCGGATTAGGTGAAAAACTGTTTTTT. Translation gives CASSLGGLGEKLFF.

This clone was observed a single time. This chain joins TRBV28 and TRBJ2-4, with 9 bases lining up with TRBD2. The CDR3 has 18 amino acids. Germline CDR1 reads MDHEN; CDR2 reads SYDVKM. The V and J ends lost 10 bases and 0 bases, in that order; junction bases with no gene match: 16. The CDR3 here is CATLNSGRGMGAKNIQYF. CDR3 in DNA: TGTGCCACCCTGAATAGCGGGAGAGGGATGGGAGCCAAAAACATTCAGTACTTC.

The chain has TRBV20-1 and TRBJ1-5; TRBD1 is a possible D gene (6 bases). The ends were cut back, 3 bases at V and 4 bases at J, with 10 bases in the middle. The CDR3 extends over 13 amino acids. Looked up from germline, CDR1 is DFQATT and CDR2 is SNEGSKA (reference sequence). CDR3 protein: CSASFTGNQPQHF. The CDR3 DNA sequence: TGCAGTGCTAGTTTTACAGGGAATCAGCCCCAGCATTTT.

This rearrangement joins TRBV7-2 to TRBJ2-5, with D hard to call. The V gene's germline CDR1 is SGHTA and CDR2 FQGNSA. V lost 0 bases to trimming and J lost 2 bases, with 7 bases between them. The CDR3 is 14 residues long. The CDR3 spells CASSLAATQETQYF. CDR3 bases: TGTGCCAGCAGCTTAGCAGCCACTCAAGAGACCCAGTACTTC.

The gene calls are TRBV5-4 and TRBJ1-2; a weak D match, TRBD1 (5 bases). Deletions cut 4 bases from V and 3 bases from J, with 16 bases between. The CDR3 covers 15 residues. Germline-derived CDR1 and CDR2 are SGHNT and YYREEE (reference sequence). In DNA, the CDR3 is TGTGCCAGCAGCCCGGGGGTAAACACTTACTATGGCTACACCTTC. This translates into CASSPGVNTYYGYTF.

The chain couples TRBV4-1 to TRBJ2-2; TRBD1 matches 11 bases. The CDR3 has 18 amino acids. CDR1 MGHRA and CDR2 YSYEKL come from the germline V gene. J lost 7 bases, V lost 0 bases, and 10 bases had no gene match. The CDR3 DNA follows: TGCGCCAGCAGCCAAGATCCCACGGACAGGGGGCAGGTCGGGGAGCTGTTTTTT. Protein product: CASSQDPTDRGQVGELFF.

As to this clone: Other DNA sequences from this sample encode an identical CDR3 as well. This chain joins TRBV9 and TRBJ2-3, with TRBD1 matching over 9 bases. J lost 1 base, V lost 0 bases, and 0 bases had no gene match. Germline CDR1 is SGDLS and CDR2 is YYNGEE. There are 15 residues in the CDR3. CDR3 DNA: TGTGCCAGCAGCGTAGGACAGGGGGGCACAGATACGCAGTATTTT. Its protein is CASSVGQGGTDTQYF.

The V call is TRBV10-1, the J call TRBJ1-4, with D unclear. The CDR3 totals 13 residues. V shed 0 bases and J shed 10 bases, with 9 bases lying between them. CDR1 is WNHNN, CDR2 SYGVQD, per germline (reference sequence). The CDR3 spells CASSESRDGKLFF. Here the CDR3 DNA reads TGCGCCAGCAGTGAGTCGAGGGATGGAAAACTGTTTTTT.

The chain has TRBV4-1 and TRBJ1-5, with 7 bases that match TRBD1. CDR1 is MGHRA, CDR2 YSYEKL, per germline. The J segment lost 6 bases and the V segment lost 0 bases, leaving 11 bases of the junction unmatched. The CDR3 is 17 residues long. CDR3 bases: TGCGCCAGCAGCCAAGAACTAATCAGGGGGGCTGGTCAGCCCCAGCATTTT. Protein product: CASSQELIRGAGQPQHF.

The V and J genes are TRBV9 and TRBJ2-3; a weak D match, TRBD1 (5 bases). Germline V gene lookup returns CDR1 SGDLS and CDR2 YYNGEE. The CDR3 has 15 amino acids. Deletions cut 0 bases from V and 2 bases from J, with 10 bases between. The CDR3 reads CASSVVGRATDTQYF. CDR3 nucleotides: TGTGCCAGCAGCGTAGTGGGCAGGGCCACAGATACGCAGTATTTT.

The chain recombines TRBV19 with TRBJ1-5; TRBD1 might be the D (5 bases). Looked up from germline, CDR1 is LNHDA and CDR2 is SQIVND (reference sequence). V lost 7 bases and J lost 5, with 15 bases in between. The CDR3 is 14 residues long. The CDR3: CASTSGGADQPQHF. CDR3 coding DNA: TGTGCCAGTACCTCGGGAGGGGCGGATCAGCCCCAGCATTTT. Variable domain in full (rest from reference TRBV19 and TRBJ1-5): DGGITQSPKYLFRKEGQNVTLSCEQNLNHDAMYWYRQDPGQGLRLIYYSQIVNDFQKGDIAEGYSVSREKKESFPLTVTSAQKNPTAFYLCASTSGGADQPQHFGDGTRLSIL.

This chain connects TRBV12-3 or TRBV12-4 to TRBJ1-2, with 9 bases aligning to TRBD1. The trim removed 5 bases at V and 7 bases at J, leaving 5 bases unmatched. The CDR3 is made up of 13 amino acids. Here the CDR3 reads CASSHRGLSGYTF. The CDR3, as DNA: TGTGCCAGCAGTCACAGGGGGCTTAGTGGCTACACCTTC.

The chain recombines TRBV11-2 with TRBJ1-6; the D is unclear. The V and J ends lost 5 bases and 10 bases respectively, with 15 bases between them. CDR1 is SGHAT and CDR2 is FQNNGV in the germline V gene. This CDR3 is 14 amino acids long. The CDR3 sequence is CASSQQGGSSPLHF. CDR3 bases: TGTGCCAGCAGCCAACAAGGAGGGAGCTCACCCCTCCACTTT.